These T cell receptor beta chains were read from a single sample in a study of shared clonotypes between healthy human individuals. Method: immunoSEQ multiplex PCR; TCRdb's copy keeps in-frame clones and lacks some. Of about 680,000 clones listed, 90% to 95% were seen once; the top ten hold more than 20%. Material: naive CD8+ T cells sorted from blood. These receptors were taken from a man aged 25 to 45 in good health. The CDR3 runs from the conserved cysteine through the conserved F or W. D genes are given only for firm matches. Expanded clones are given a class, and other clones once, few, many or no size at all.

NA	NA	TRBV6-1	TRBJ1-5	CASSEVNQPQHF	TGTGCCAGCAGTGAAGTCAATCAGCCCCAGCATTTT
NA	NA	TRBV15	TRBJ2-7	CATSRVGGGGEQYF	TGTGCCACCAGCAGAGTTGGGGGTGGTGGCGAGCAGTACTTC
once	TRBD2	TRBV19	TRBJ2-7	CASSTKTSGSYEQYF	TGTGCCAGTAGTACGAAGACTAGCGGGTCCTACGAGCAGTACTTC
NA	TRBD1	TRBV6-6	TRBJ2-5	CASSSRDRGRGETQYF	TGTGCCAGCAGTTCCCGGGACAGGGGGCGCGGAGAGACCCAGTACTTC
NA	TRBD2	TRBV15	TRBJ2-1	CATAAGTSIHNEQFF	TGTGCCACCGCAGCCGGGACTAGTATCCACAATGAGCAGTTCTTC
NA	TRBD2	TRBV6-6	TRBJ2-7	CASSYGGLHNYEQYF	TGTGCCAGCAGTTACGGGGGACTACACAATTACGAGCAGTACTTC
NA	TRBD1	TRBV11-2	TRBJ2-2	CASSPYPTGNSANTGELFF	TGTGCCAGCAGCCCATACCCGACAGGGAACTCAGCGAACACCGGGGAGCTGTTTTTT
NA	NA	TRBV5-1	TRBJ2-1	CASTPSRGYNEQFF	TGCGCCAGCACCCCTAGCCGGGGATACAATGAGCAGTTCTTC
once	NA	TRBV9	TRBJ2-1	CASSPQGSFSEQFF	TGTGCCAGCAGCCCTCAAGGGTCTTTCAGCGAGCAGTTCTTC
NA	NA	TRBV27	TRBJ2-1	CASSQSNEQFF	TGTGCCAGCAGTCAATCTAATGAGCAGTTCTTC
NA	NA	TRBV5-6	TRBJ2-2	CASSLGTTRELFF	TGTGCCAGCAGCTTGGGGACTACAAGGGAGCTGTTTTTT
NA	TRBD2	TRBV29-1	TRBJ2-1	CSVRLAGGGENEQFF	TGCAGCGTAAGACTAGCGGGAGGCGGTGAGAATGAGCAGTTCTTC
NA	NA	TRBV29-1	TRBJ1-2	CSVESRTNYGYTF	TGCAGCGTTGAGTCACGGACGAACTATGGCTACACCTTC
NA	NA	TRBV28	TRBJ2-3	CASTRVSGPTHADTQYF	TGTGCCAGCACCCGGGTCAGCGGGCCCACTCATGCCGATACGCAGTATTTT
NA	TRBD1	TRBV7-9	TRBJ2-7	CASSSGQGAYEQYF	TGTGCCAGCAGTTCCGGACAGGGGGCATACGAGCAGTACTTC
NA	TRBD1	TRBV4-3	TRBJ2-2	CASSLDDRAGAGELFF	TGCGCCAGCAGCCTTGACGACAGGGCAGGGGCCGGGGAGCTGTTTTTT
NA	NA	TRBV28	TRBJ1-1	CASSHQGNTEAFF	TGTGCCAGCAGTCATCAGGGGAACACTGAAGCTTTCTTT
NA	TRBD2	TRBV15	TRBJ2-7	CATSRDFGGGLGYEQYF	TGTGCCACCAGCAGAGATTTCGGGGGAGGGCTGGGCTACGAGCAGTACTTC
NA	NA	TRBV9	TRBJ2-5	CASSPSVPQETQYF	TGTGCCAGCAGCCCGAGTGTCCCCCAAGAGACCCAGTACTTC
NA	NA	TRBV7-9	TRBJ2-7	CASSLYESYEQYF	TGTGCCAGCAGCTTATATGAGTCCTACGAGCAGTACTTC
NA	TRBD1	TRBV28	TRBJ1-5	CASSLGTGGYSNQPQHF	TGTGCCAGCAGTTTAGGGACAGGGGGTTATAGCAATCAGCCCCAGCATTTT
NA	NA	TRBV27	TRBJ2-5	CASSLGRGETQYF	TGTGCCAGCAGTTTAGGGCGGGGAGAGACCCAGTACTTC
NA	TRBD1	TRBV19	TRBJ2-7	CARKQTGVYEQYF	TGTGCCAGAAAACAAACAGGGGTCTACGAGCAGTACTTC
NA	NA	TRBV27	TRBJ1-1	CASSLSVGYQNTEAFF	TGTGCCAGCAGTTTATCCGTGGGGTACCAGAACACTGAAGCTTTCTTT
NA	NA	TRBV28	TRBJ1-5	CASNSDQEVVQPQHF	TGTGCCAGCAACTCCGACCAGGAGGTGGTTCAGCCCCAGCATTTT
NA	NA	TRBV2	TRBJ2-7	CASSDGYEQYF	TGTGCCAGCAGTGATGGCTACGAGCAGTACTTC
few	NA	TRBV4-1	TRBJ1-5	CASSQSGVNNQPQHF	TGCGCCAGCAGCCAATCAGGGGTAAACAATCAGCCCCAGCATTTT
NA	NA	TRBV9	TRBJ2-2	CASSVEAGMAGELFF	TGTGCCAGCAGCGTAGAGGCAGGGATGGCCGGGGAGCTGTTTTTT
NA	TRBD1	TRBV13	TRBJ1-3	CASSSPVGQGVFGNTIYF	TGTGCCAGCAGCTCCCCCGTCGGACAGGGGGTATTTGGAAACACCATATATTTT